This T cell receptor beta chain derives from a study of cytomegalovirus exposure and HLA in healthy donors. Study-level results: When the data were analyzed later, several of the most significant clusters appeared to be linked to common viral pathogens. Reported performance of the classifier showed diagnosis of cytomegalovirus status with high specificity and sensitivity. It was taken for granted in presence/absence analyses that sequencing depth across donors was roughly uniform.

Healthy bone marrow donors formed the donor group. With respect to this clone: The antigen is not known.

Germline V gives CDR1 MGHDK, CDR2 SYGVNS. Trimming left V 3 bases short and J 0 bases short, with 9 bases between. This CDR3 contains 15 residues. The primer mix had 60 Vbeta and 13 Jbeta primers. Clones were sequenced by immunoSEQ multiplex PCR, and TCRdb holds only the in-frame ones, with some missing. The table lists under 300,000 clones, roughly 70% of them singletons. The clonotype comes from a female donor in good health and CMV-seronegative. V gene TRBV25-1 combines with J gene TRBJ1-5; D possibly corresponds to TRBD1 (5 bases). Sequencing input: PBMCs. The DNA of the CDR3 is TGTGCCAGCAGTGAGGCAGGGTCTAGCAATCAGCCCCAGCATTTT. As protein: CASSEAGSSNQPQHF.